This T cell receptor beta chain emerged from a study of cytomegalovirus exposure and HLA in healthy donors. Background on the study: Early release data held 80 million to 100 million unique TCRs from HLA-typed donors. The study, taken as a whole, reports: The study put some 150 TCR beta chains on its list as cytomegalovirus-associated.

This PCR relied on a set of 60 Vbeta primers and 13 Jbeta primers. Sequencing was performed with immunoSEQ multiplex PCR; in TCRdb, only in-frame clones are kept and a portion is missing. This table lists about 60,000 clones. Germline lookup yields CDR1 KGHSH and CDR2 LQKENI. With 6 bases removed from V and 3 bases from J, the gap between germline ends came to 17 bases. The CDR3 is made up of 15 amino acids. Notes on this clone: Its matching antigen is unknown.

The sample taken for sequencing was PBMCs. This receptor was identified in a woman aged 18-29 years in good health and CMV-seronegative. The chain couples TRBV18 to TRBJ1-2; D call uncertain. CDR3: CASSSVVGSDYGYTF. The CDR3 region has the DNA TGTGCCAGCTCCTCGGTGGTGGGCTCGGACTATGGCTACACCTTC.